This T cell receptor beta chain was recovered during a study of cytomegalovirus exposure and HLA in healthy donors. The study, taken as a whole, reports: Among the sequence variants, a highly shared cluster was likely an artifact of sequencing. There were around 160 TCR beta chains listed as cytomegalovirus-associated.

Germline loops: CDR1 SNHLY, CDR2 FYNNEI. This CDR3 has 11 amino acids. V was shortened by 1 base and J by 16 bases, with 11 bases between the two germline ends. 13 Jbeta primers and 60 Vbeta primers were used for the PCR. TCRdb's copy holds only in-frame clones and misses some; the assay was immunoSEQ multiplex PCR. Here the sample spans about 140,000 clones, roughly 73% being singletons. This clone was detected a few times. Its antigen is unidentified. The sequencing input was PBMCs. This receptor was taken from a woman aged 35 to 49 in good health and CMV-seronegative. This chain uses TRBV2 with TRBJ1-5; D might be TRBD1 (6 bases). CDR3 region: CASSEGGRLHF. CDR3 DNA: TGTGCCAGCAGTGAAGGGGGGCGTTTACATTTT.